This T cell receptor (beta chain) comes out of a study of human T cells and chemical hapten exposure. One entry per CDR3 protein results from TCRdb running MiXCR on the RACE reads. Of around 69,000 distinct CDR3 sequences in the sample, 7.5% to 10% are singletons; the top ten hold approximately 3%. Trimming took 3 bases from V and 4 from J; bases not matched to a gene: 9. Per the germline V gene, CDR1 is SGHRS and CDR2 is YFSETQ. This CDR3 region has 15 residues. As for time point: patch test 1, 2 weeks after DPC sensitization. Treatment specified: therapeutic diphenylcyclopropenone sensitization with weekly scalp DPC. This clonotype was counted ten times or more.

The receptor comes from a woman aged 35 to 49 with alopecia areata. Some clones in this sample may be carry-over from other donors' samples. The chain recombines TRBV5-1 with TRBJ1-1; 7 nucleotides agree with TRBD1. The sample consisted of whole blood, taken in connection with sensitization to the hapten diphenylcyclopropenone (DPC). The DNA of the CDR3 is TGCGCCAGCAGCTGGGGGGACAGTCTTCCCACTGAAGCTTTCTTT. This gives the protein CASSWGDSLPTEAFF.